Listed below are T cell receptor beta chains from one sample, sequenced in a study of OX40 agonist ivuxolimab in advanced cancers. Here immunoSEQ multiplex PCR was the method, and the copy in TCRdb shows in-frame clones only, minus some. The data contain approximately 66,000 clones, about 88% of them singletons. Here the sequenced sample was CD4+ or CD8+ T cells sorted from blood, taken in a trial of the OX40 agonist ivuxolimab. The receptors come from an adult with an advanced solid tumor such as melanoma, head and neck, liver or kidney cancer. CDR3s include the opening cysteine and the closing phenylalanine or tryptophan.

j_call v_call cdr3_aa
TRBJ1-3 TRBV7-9 CASSLGFRSSGNTIYF
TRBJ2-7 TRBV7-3 CASSLSGGAREQYF
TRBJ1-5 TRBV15 CATSRDRSNQPQHF
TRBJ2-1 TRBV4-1 CASSQGGAGRQEQFF
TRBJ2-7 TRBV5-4 CASSRTGTSYEQYF
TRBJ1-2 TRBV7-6 CASRPGQGGYTF
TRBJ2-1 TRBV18 CASSTPGLAGGNEQFF
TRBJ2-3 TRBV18 CASSPLGQGVVDTQYF
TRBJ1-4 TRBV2 CASTFRGHATNEKLFF
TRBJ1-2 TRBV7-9 CASSLPRWDRGRDGYTF
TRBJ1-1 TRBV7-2 CASSFQGNTEAFF
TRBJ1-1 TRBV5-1 CASSPGHRGFSEAFF
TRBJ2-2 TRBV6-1 CASRGRNTGELFF
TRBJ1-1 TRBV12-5 CASGVGPLIPFF
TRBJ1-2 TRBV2 CASSVTGDGYTF
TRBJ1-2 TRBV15 CATSRDLRGGILVSDYGYTF
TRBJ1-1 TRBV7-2 CASSPRGVGNMNTEAFF
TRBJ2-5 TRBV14 CASSQQNYNSKYF
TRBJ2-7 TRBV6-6 CASSYNPLRTEQYF
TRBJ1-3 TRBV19 CASSILGRAGNTIYF
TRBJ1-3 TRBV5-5 CASSLVGQGNTIYF
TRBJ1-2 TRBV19 CASSISDRGSYGYTF
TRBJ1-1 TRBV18 CASSPQGSRTEAFF
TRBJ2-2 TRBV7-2 CASSREVAGELFF
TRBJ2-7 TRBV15 CATRRNYEQYF
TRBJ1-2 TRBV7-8 CASSLERAPGGYTF
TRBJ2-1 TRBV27 CASTLSGTTYNEQFF
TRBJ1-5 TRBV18 CASSPPRGTGGNQPQHF
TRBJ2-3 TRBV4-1 CASSLESGGYTDTQYF
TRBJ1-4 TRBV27 CGDSGGKLFF
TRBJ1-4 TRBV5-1 CASSWTRGTTNEKLFF
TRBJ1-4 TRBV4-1 CASSQARGTTNEKLFF